The next 19 T cell receptor beta chains were all read from a single sample in a study of T cell responses to AZD1222 COVID-19 vaccine. The assay was immunoSEQ multiplex PCR, and TCRdb's table has in-frame clones only and misses some. The data contain roughly 80,000 clones, about 92% of them singletons. The material was peripheral blood, obtained on day 0 of AZD1222 vaccination. The source of these receptors is an adult in good health.

This chain's CDR3 is CASSQTGTGNTEAFF. The CDR3 DNA reads TGTGCCAGCTCACAAACCGGGACGGGTAACACTGAAGCTTTCTTT. This chain joins TRBV18 and TRBJ1-1; D might be TRBD1 (5 bases). Per germline, CDR1 KGHSH and CDR2 LQKENI. V was cut by 4 bases and J by 2 bases, with 14 bases left in between. The CDR3 is made up of 15 amino acids.

The chain recombines TRBV29-1 with TRBJ1-1; the match to TRBD1 covers 9 bases. In germline, CDR1 is SQVTM, CDR2 ANQGSEA. Trimming removed 6 bases from V and 6 bases from J; junction bases left unmatched: 8. CDR3 length: 13 amino acids. The DNA for the CDR3 is TGCAGCGTGATGGTTACAGGGGGCTCTGAAGCTTTCTTT. This encodes CSVMVTGGSEAFF. Drawing the rest from reference TRBV29-1 and TRBJ1-1, the complete variable domain is SAVISQKPSRDICQRGTSLTIQCQVDSQVTMMFWYRQQPGQSLTLIATANQGSEATYESGFVIDKFPISRPNLTFSTLTVSNMSPEDSSIYLCSVMVTGGSEAFFGQGTRLTVV.

Comments on this clone: A read error may account for a junction end that differs from germline. The gene calls are TRBV6-1 and TRBJ2-5; D might be TRBD2 (5 bases). Germline lookup yields CDR1 MNHNS and CDR2 SASEGT. The CDR3 has 12 amino acids. The CDR3 sequence: CASSEILEGRNF. As DNA, the CDR3 is TGTGCCAGCAGTGAGATTCTAGAGGGCCGGAACTTC.

This chain uses TRBV7-9 with TRBJ1-2; D ambiguous. The CDR3 contains 13 residues. V lost 3 bases to trimming and J lost 2 bases, with 7 bases between them. The V gene's germline CDR1 is SEHNR and CDR2 FQNEAQ (reference sequence). CDR3 DNA: TGTGCCAGCAGCTTGCCAGAAAACTATGGCTACACCTTC. This codes for CASSLPENYGYTF.

This chain uses TRBV28 with TRBJ1-3; D gene uncertain. Trimming cost V 7 bases and J 2 bases, with 18 bases left between them. CDR3 length: 16 residues. Germline V gene sequence: CDR1 MDHEN, CDR2 SYDVKM. Here the CDR3 reads CASTPAGSRAGNTIYF. CDR3 in DNA: TGTGCCAGCACCCCCGCGGGCAGTCGGGCTGGAAACACCATATATTTT. Full variable domain (rest looked up from reference TRBV28 and TRBJ1-3): DVKVTQSSRYLVKRTGEKVFLECVQDMDHENMFWYRQDPGLGLRLIYFSYDVKMKEKGDIPEGYSVSREKKERFSLILESASTNQTSMYLCASTPAGSRAGNTIYFGEGSWLTVV.

In this sample, this clone turned up once. The chain has TRBV6-5 and TRBJ2-6; D not resolved. This CDR3 region has 15 residues. Germline assignment: CDR1 MNHEY and CDR2 SVGAGI. V lost 6 bases to trimming and J lost 4 bases, with 13 bases between them. CDR3 amino acids: CASRTTGLGANVLTF. Written as DNA, the CDR3 is TGTGCCAGCAGGACGACCGGCCTAGGGGCCAACGTCCTGACTTTC.

The rearrangement joins TRBV28 to TRBJ2-7; 11 bases agree with TRBD2. This CDR3 contains 16 residues. V was pared by 2 bases and J by 4 bases, with 7 bases of the junction left unmatched. Germline V gene lookup returns CDR1 MDHEN and CDR2 SYDVKM. The CDR3 protein is CASSLGLAGLRYEQYF. CDR3 coding DNA: TGTGCCAGCAGTTTAGGACTAGCGGGTCTTAGGTACGAGCAGTACTTC.

The chain has TRBV6-4 and TRBJ1-6, with D possibly TRBD1 on 6 matching bases. CDR1 and CDR2 from the germline V gene are MRHNA and SNTAGT. The CDR3 is 15 amino acids. The V end lost 0 bases, the J end lost 7 bases, and 10 bases lay between the germline ends. The CDR3 DNA sequence: TGTGCCAGCAGTGACTCGAGGACAGAAAATTCACCCCTCCACTTT. The encoded protein is CASSDSRTENSPLHF.

This chain joins TRBV19 and TRBJ2-4; 10 bases are a match to TRBD2. Trimming cost V 5 bases and J 3 bases; bases outside gene matches: 7. Germline V gene data show CDR1 as LNHDA and CDR2 as SQIVND (reference sequence). The CDR3 runs to 16 residues. The CDR3 protein is CASSELAGDNKNIQYF. DNA for the CDR3: TGTGCCAGTAGTGAGCTAGCGGGAGATAACAAAAACATTCAGTACTTC.

DNA for the CDR3: TGTGCCAGCAGCCCCGCCACTGAAGCTTTCTTT. Its translation is CASSPATEAFF. This sequence joins TRBV5-5 and TRBJ1-1; D is undetermined. Trimming shortened V by 4 bases and J by 4 bases, and 5 bases separated the two germline ends. This CDR3 spans 11 amino acids. CDR1 and CDR2 (germline): SGHKS, YYEKEE (reference sequence). The complete variable domain, with remaining parts taken from reference TRBV5-5 and TRBJ1-1, reads DAGVTQSPTHLIKTRGQQVTLRCSPISGHKSVSWYQQVLGQGPQFIFQYYEKEERGRGNFPDRFSARQFPNYSSELNVNALLLGDSALYLCASSPATEAFFGQGTRLTVV.

The chain combines TRBV19 with TRBJ1-3; a possible D gene is TRBD1 (5 bases). CDR3 length: 14 amino acids. Germline loops: CDR1 LNHDA, CDR2 SQIVND (reference sequence). Deletions cut 7 bases from V and 0 bases from J, with 10 bases between. The CDR3 nucleotides are TGTGCCAGTAAAGCAGGGTACTCTGGAAACACCATATATTTT. This codes for CASKAGYSGNTIYF.

This clone was seen a single time. This chain connects TRBV5-1 to TRBJ1-5; 7 nucleotides line up with TRBD1. Germline-derived CDR1 and CDR2 are SGHRS and YFSETQ. The CDR3 has 15 amino acids. V lost 1 base and J lost 5; bases outside the gene matches: 6. The CDR3 coding sequence is TGCGCCAGCAGCTTGAGGGCAGGGGGAGATCAGCCCCAGCATTTT. Encoded protein: CASSLRAGGDQPQHF.

The table lists this clone with a count of one. This chain connects TRBV27 to TRBJ1-5; D is unresolved. In germline, CDR1 is MNHEY, CDR2 SMNVEV (reference sequence). The CDR3 loop spans 13 amino acids. V lost 5 bases and J 0 bases, leaving 5 bases between the germline ends. CDR3 protein: CASSHYSNQPQHF. CDR3 in DNA: TGTGCCAGCAGTCACTATAGCAATCAGCCCCAGCATTTT.

This clone occurred once. In nucleotides, the CDR3 is TGTGCCAGCAGCCACCACGGGACAGGGGGAACCTATGGCTACACCTTC. Protein: CASSHHGTGGTYGYTF. The gene calls are TRBV3-1 (or the pseudogene TRBV3-2) and TRBJ1-2; TRBD1 agrees at 11 bases. Germline CDR1 is LGHDT and CDR2 is YNNKEL (reference sequence). J was trimmed by 4 bases and V by 3 bases; bases with no gene match: 7. This CDR3 has 16 residues.

The chain couples TRBV5-4 to TRBJ2-2; the D gene is possibly TRBD2 (5 bases). Between the trimmed V and J ends, which lost 4 bases and 7 bases, there was a span of 17 bases. CDR3 size: 15 residues. CDR1 and CDR2 (germline): SGHNT, YYREEE (reference sequence). The CDR3 DNA follows: TGTGCCAGCAGCCCCCGTGAGGGAAGGGTCGGGGAGCTGTTTTTT. This sequence encodes CASSPREGRVGELFF. The full variable domain, completed using reference TRBV5-4 and TRBJ2-2, is ETGVTQSPTHLIKTRGQQVTLRCSSQSGHNTVSWYQQALGQGPQFIFQYYREEENGRGNFPPRFSGLQFPNYSSELNVNALELDDSALYLCASSPREGRVGELFFGEGSRLTVL.

The rearrangement joins TRBV11-3 to TRBJ2-3, with D hard to call. Trimming stripped 0 bases from V and 6 bases from J, with 1 base between. The germline V gene has CDR1 SGHNT and CDR2 YENEEA. This CDR3 has 11 amino acids. DNA for the CDR3: TGTGCCAGCAGCTTAGACGATACGCAGTATTTT. Amino acids: CASSLDDTQYF.

This chain uses TRBV7-9 with TRBJ1-3; 8 bases align to TRBD1. Losses at the gene ends were 6 bases for V and 6 bases for J; bases not matched to a gene: 7. The CDR3 spans 14 residues. Germline CDR1 and CDR2: SEHNR and FQNEAQ (reference sequence). The chain's CDR3 is CASRIQGGINTIYF. CDR3 DNA sequence: TGTGCCAGCAGGATACAGGGGGGAATAAACACCATATATTTT.

The chain employs TRBV9 and TRBJ1-3; 7 bases fit TRBD1. Per the germline V gene, CDR1 is SGDLS and CDR2 is YYNGEE. The CDR3 extends over 16 amino acids. V trimming: 0 bases; J trimming: 7 bases; junction bases outside the gene matches: 10. The CDR3 region has the DNA TGTGCCAGCAGCGTAGAAACGGGACAGTCTTCGAACACCATATATTTT. The encoded protein is CASSVETGQSSNTIYF.

The CDR3 loop reads CASSSTLAGDEQFF. In DNA, the CDR3 is TGTGCCAGCAGCTCTACACTAGCGGGAGACGAGCAGTTCTTC. This chain connects TRBV7-9 to TRBJ2-1, with 11 bases identical to TRBD2. In germline, CDR1 is SEHNR, CDR2 FQNEAQ (reference sequence). The V and J ends lost 4 bases and 10 bases, in that order; junction bases with no gene match: 6. There are 14 residues in the CDR3. The whole variable domain, remainder taken from reference TRBV7-9 and TRBJ2-1, is DTGVSQNPRHKITKRGQNVTFRCDPISEHNRLYWYRQTLGQGPEFLTYFQNEAQLEKSRLLSDRFSAERPKGSFSTLEIQRTEQGDSAMYLCASSSTLAGDEQFFGPGTRLTVL.